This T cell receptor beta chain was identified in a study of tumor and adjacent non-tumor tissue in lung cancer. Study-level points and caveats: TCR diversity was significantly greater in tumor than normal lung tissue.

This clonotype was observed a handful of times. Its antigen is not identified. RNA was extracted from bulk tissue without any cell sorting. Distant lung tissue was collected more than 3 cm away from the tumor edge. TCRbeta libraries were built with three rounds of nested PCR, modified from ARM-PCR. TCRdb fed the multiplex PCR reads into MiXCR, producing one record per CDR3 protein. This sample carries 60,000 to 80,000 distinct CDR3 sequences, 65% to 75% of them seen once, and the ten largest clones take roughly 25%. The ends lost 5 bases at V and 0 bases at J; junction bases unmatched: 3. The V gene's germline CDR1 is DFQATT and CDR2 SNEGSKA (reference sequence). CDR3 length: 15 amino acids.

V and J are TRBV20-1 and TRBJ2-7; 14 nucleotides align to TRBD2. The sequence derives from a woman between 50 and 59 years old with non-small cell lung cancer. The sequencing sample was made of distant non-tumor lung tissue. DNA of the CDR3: TGCAGTGCTTCGGGACTAGCGGGGGCCTCCTACGAGCAGTACTTC. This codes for CSASGLAGASYEQYF.